In its sample, the clone carrying this TCR beta chain was seen once. Its antigen is still unknown. The data belong to a study of graft-versus-host responses after intestinal transplantation. Whole-study context: Each transplant was multivisceral, liver-intestinal, or isolated intestinal. Recipients were all induced with anti-thymocyte globulin, then given tacrolimus and steroids for around 3 years. General observations from the study: Those patients showing graft-donor T cell macrochimerism displayed high graft-versus-host to host-versus-graft clonal ratios in allografts.

TCRdb's copy holds only in-frame clones and misses some; the assay was immunoSEQ multiplex PCR. The sample carries about 14,000 clones, around 94% recorded once. V trimming: 5 bases; J trimming: 13 bases; junction bases outside the gene matches: 10. Germline lookup yields CDR1 GTSNPN and CDR2 SVGIG (reference sequence). The CDR3 loop spans 12 amino acids. Sequencing used PBMCs, obtained 9 days after transplant. This sequence was found in a human patient who received an intestinal transplant, so some T cells may come from the graft donor. The rearrangement links TRBV30 to TRBJ1-4; TRBD1 agrees at 7 bases. Written as DNA, the CDR3 is TGTGCCTGGGCGACAGGGTTTAGTGGACTGTTTTTT. Encoded protein: CAWATGFSGLFF. The full variable domain, its missing parts supplied by reference TRBV30 and TRBJ1-4, is SQTIHQWPATLVQPVGSPLSLECTVEGTSNPNLYWYRQAAGRGLQLLFYSVGIGQISSEVPQNLSASRPQDRQFILSSKKLLLSDSGFYLCAWATGFSGLFFGSGTQLSVL.